This section outlines one T cell receptor beta chain sequence together with its context. Its antigen is currently not known. The record has no base qualities; no much larger clone is one base away. CDR1 and CDR2, per the germline V gene, are SGHNT and YENEEA. There are 16 amino acids in the CDR3, from cysteine to phenylalanine inclusive. The kept DNA is CDR3 alone, 48 bases in frame from the first base. V is cut back by 0 bases and J by 2 bases, with 4 bases in the junction unmatched. The data stem from a study of identifying expanded T cells in peripheral blood (dated by TCRdb to between 2017 and 2020). Describing the broader study: Technical replicates were generated by sequencing separate aliquots of the same genomic DNA pool, with four replicates compared pairwise.

What the research found in general, with its limitations: The authors expected that biological variance in healthy repertoires might rise further over much longer intervals, such as months to years. The beta-binomial model significantly reduced the number of clones called differentially abundant and the false-positive rate across all healthy-donor time intervals. Variance in clone template counts between roughly 2-week samples significantly increased with total template count across all healthy donors. The binomial model flagged roughly 1.1 differentially abundant clones between technical replicates, compared with approximately 16 over roughly 2 weeks and 18 to 20 over around four weeks.

The immunoSEQ Assay, which relies on bias-controlled multiplex PCR amplification of genomic DNA, was used to profile TCRbeta CDR3 regions. The study's own analysis went as follows. The absolute abundance of each unique TCRbeta CDR3 region was quantified after sequences were collapsed and filtered. Differential abundance was tested with a binomial (Fisher-equivalent) model and with a beta-binomial model adding time-dependent variance fitted from healthy donors. Clones with fewer than 5 combined templates were excluded, and clones with Benjamini-Hochberg FDR below 0.01 were called differentially abundant. Beta-binomial variance was modeled as a function of total template count across the two samples using the form v = (b*log(k)+a)^2. TCRdb obtained this table from immuneACCESS and retained in-frame rearrangements with V and J assigned. These tables miss some clones; where compared with another copy, unresolved V genes account for less than half of the shortfall, and the remainder is unexplained. The V and J calls and the clone size are those of that table, but D and trimming were determined from the DNA. The sample records around 130,000 clones, around 88% of which are singletons. The ten top clones hold 8.4% of the sample.

No immune events such as infections were documented for the healthy donors during the collection period. Time-dependent variance in a beta-binomial model of T-cell clone differential abundance was calibrated using healthy-donor blood repertoires as a training cohort. The training cohort included 10 or so healthy donors, of whom 3 were female and 7 were male. An age range of about 25 to 64 years, with an average of 43 years, was recorded for the donors. Whole blood from each healthy donor was obtained from a commercial supplier and was collected at three time points around 2 weeks apart. For immunosequencing, genomic DNA was extracted from whole blood that had not been sorted.

Sequencing was done on a sample of blood. Recombination joined TRBV11-3 with TRBJ2-7, with TRBD1 identical over 10 junction bases. The sequence came from a person aged 18 to 75 in good health. For the CDR3, the sequence is CASSLEGGTGAYEQYF. The nucleotide sequence is TGTGCCAGCAGCTTAGAAGGCGGGACAGGGGCCTACGAGCAGTACTTC.